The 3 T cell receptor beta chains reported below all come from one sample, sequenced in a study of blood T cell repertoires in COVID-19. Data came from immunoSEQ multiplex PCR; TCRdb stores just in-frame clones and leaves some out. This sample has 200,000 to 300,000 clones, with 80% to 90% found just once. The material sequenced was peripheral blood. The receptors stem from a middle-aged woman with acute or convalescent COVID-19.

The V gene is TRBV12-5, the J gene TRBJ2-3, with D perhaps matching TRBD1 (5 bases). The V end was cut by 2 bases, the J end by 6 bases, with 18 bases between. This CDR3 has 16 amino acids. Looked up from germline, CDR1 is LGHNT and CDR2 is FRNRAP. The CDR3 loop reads CASGLRQSPPQDTQYF. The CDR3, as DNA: TGTGCTAGTGGTTTGCGACAGTCCCCGCCACAGGATACGCAGTATTTT.

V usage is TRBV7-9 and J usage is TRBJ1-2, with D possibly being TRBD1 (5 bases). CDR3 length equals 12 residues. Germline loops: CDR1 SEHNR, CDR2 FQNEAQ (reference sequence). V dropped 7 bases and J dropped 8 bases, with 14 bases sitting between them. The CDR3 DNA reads TGTGCCAGCACCACACCTAACAGGGGCTACACCTTC. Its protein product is CASTTPNRGYTF.

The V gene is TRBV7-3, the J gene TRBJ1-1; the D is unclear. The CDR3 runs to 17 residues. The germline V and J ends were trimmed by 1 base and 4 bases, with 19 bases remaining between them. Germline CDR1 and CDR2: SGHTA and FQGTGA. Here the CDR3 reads CASSLSPSGVEGTEAFF. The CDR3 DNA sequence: TGTGCCAGCAGCTTAAGTCCGAGCGGCGTAGAGGGCACTGAAGCTTTCTTT.